A single sample gave rise to the 7 T cell receptor beta chains below, sequenced in a study of T cells after yellow fever vaccination. TCRdb redid the calling of the 5' RACE reads with MiXCR, one entry per CDR3 protein. The table lists 300,000 to 400,000 distinct CDR3 sequences, 12% of them singletons. Sequences were derived from CD4+ T cells sorted from PBMCs, sampled 15 days after the yellow fever booster vaccination. Receptors originate from a man younger than 30 who received the YFV17D yellow fever vaccine.

This clonotype was counted only a few times. The rearrangement links TRBV20-1 to TRBJ1-1; D not resolved. This CDR3 has 13 amino acids. V lost 3 bases and J 2 bases, leaving 10 bases between the germline ends. The germline gives CDR1 DFQATT, CDR2 SNEGSKA (reference sequence). The CDR3 nucleotides are TGCAGTGCTAGTGGGGAAACCAACACTGAAGCTTTCTTT. Protein: CSASGETNTEAFF.

Only a few counts were recorded for this clonotype. This sequence joins TRBV12-3 or TRBV12-4 and TRBJ1-2, with D maybe TRBD1 (5 bases). CDR3 length: 14 residues. Between the trimmed V and J ends, which lost 2 bases and 3 bases, there was a span of 10 bases. CDR3 sequence (DNA): TGTGCCAGCAGTTTATTGGCGGGGGACTATGGCTACACCTTC. It is translated as CASSLLAGDYGYTF.

This clonotype was detected only a few times. V gene TRBV11-2 combines with J gene TRBJ2-5, with a possible D match to TRBD1 (6 bases). The CDR3 is 14 residues long. The germline CDR1 and CDR2 sequences are SGHAT and FQNNGV. Trimming took 5 bases from V and 2 from J, leaving 12 bases between them. In DNA, the CDR3 is TGTGCCAGCAGCCCCCCGGACAGACAAGAGACCCAGTACTTC. The encoded protein is CASSPPDRQETQYF.

This clonotype was picked up a small number of times. The chain is built from TRBV12-5 and TRBJ1-1; D gene unclear. The CDR3 has 12 amino acids. Germline V gene lookup returns CDR1 LGHNT and CDR2 FRNRAP. V was cut by 5 bases and J by 10 bases, with 14 bases left in between. This CDR3 reads CASGPIEIGAFF. The CDR3 nucleotides are TGTGCTAGTGGTCCCATTGAAATTGGAGCTTTCTTT.

The chain carries TRBV6-2 or TRBV6-3 and TRBJ1-2; 7 positions match TRBD1. V trimming: 8 bases; J trimming: 6 bases; junction bases outside the gene matches: 9. CDR1 and CDR2 (germline): MNHEY, SVGEGT. CDR3 length: 13 residues. CDR3 nucleotides: TGTGCCAGCGGTGACAGGGAGTCACATGGCTACACCTTC. It is translated as CASGDRESHGYTF.

This sequence joins TRBV11-2 and TRBJ2-1, with 11 nucleotides matching TRBD1. V was pared by 5 bases and J by 6 bases, with 15 bases of the junction left unmatched. This CDR3 is built from 18 residues. In germline, CDR1 is SGHAT, CDR2 FQNNGV. CDR3 nucleotides: TGTGCCAGCAGCGGGGGCGGTACCGGACAGGGGGCAGTCAATGAGCAGTTCTTC. It encodes CASSGGGTGQGAVNEQFF.

V is TRBV14 and J is TRBJ1-2; D call uncertain. Germline-derived CDR1 and CDR2 are SGHDN and FVKESK. V was clipped by 6 bases and J by 2 bases, with 10 bases between them. CDR3 length equals 13 residues. The CDR3 DNA follows: TGTGCCAGCAGTCCACAGCAGAACTATGGCTACACCTTC. This encodes CASSPQQNYGYTF.